This T cell receptor (beta chain) was documented in a study of T cell changes during pregnancy in multiple sclerosis. Some clones are missing from TCRdb's copy, which holds only in-frame ones; the method was immunoSEQ multiplex PCR. Of around 50,000 clones listed, 75% to 90% are singletons. The TCR originated in a female donor with multiple sclerosis, enrolled in a pregnancy study. This specimen was CD8+ T cells from peripheral blood mononuclear cells, taken in the second trimester of pregnancy.

This CDR3 is CSVEGDRVGSYEQYF. The CDR3 nucleotides are TGCAGCGTTGAGGGGGACAGGGTCGGTTCCTACGAGCAGTACTTC. This rearrangement joins TRBV29-1 to TRBJ2-7, with TRBD1 identical over 9 bases. There are 15 residues in the CDR3. Germline values: CDR1 SQVTM, CDR2 ANQGSEA. V lost 3 bases and J lost 1; bases outside the gene matches: 7.